The rows below give T cell receptor beta chains drawn from one sample of a study of T cell responses to AZD1222 COVID-19 vaccine. Here immunoSEQ multiplex PCR was the method, and the copy in TCRdb shows in-frame clones only, minus some. The profile shows 110,000 or so clones, 70% to 90% of them singletons. The sample consisted of peripheral blood, taken 28 days after the second AZD1222 dose. Receptors originate from an adult who received the AZD1222 COVID-19 vaccine. Each CDR3 is given with its conserved first and last residue. D genes are given only for firm matches.

D gene	V gene	CDR3 protein
-	TRBV27	CASSLMLGQTMSGYTF
TRBD1	TRBV10-3	CATGQGGRETEAFF
-	TRBV19	CASRDSAYGYTF
TRBD1	TRBV7-6	CASSQMPGGSEQYF
TRBD1	TRBV12-3/TRBV12-4	CASRRTGLQPQHF
TRBD2	TRBV6-5	CASSYLSGGAEETQYF
-	TRBV7-3	CASSQRAKETQYF
TRBD2	TRBV6-2/TRBV6-3	CASSYSTAGGQETQYF
TRBD2	TRBV29-1	CSVARLAGYIIYEQYF
-	TRBV30	CAWSLAQGPPVWYF
TRBD1	TRBV7-9	CASSGTGTAKPYEQYF
-	TRBV3-1/TRBV3-2	CASSQAGSRAIPSLAKNIQYF
-	TRBV6-5	CASSYGSQGDSPLHF
-	TRBV2	CASSRHQETQYF
TRBD1	TRBV2	CASSARPGQAHNYGYTF
-	TRBV5-1	CASSFSGASNQPQHF
-	TRBV6-5	CASSLGGSNQPQHF
TRBD1	TRBV7-8	CASSLDRDSANTGELFF
TRBD1	TRBV11-3	CASSFGQGNTEAFF
-	TRBV4-3	CASSQDGDFNYGYTF
-	TRBV4-3	CASSQDFLGSYGYTF
TRBD1	TRBV30	CAWSTGGDEKLFF
-	TRBV29-1	CSVEDPTSSYEQYF
-	TRBV20-1	CSASKGPETGELFF
TRBD2	TRBV18	CASSPTSDSYEQYF
TRBD1	TRBV6-5	CASSGQGAGANVLTF
TRBD2	TRBV11-2	CASSLGPGLAGRNEQFF
-	TRBV7-9	CASRLPGRGTDTQYF
TRBD2	TRBV4-2	CASSQNPGTSGSGTDTQYF
-	TRBV5-1	CASYPFPGAGTDTQYF
-	TRBV30	CAWSLRPGGEAFF
-	TRBV7-3	CASNTQYF
-	TRBV9	CASSVGGTPSYEQYF
-	TRBV5-1	CASSPGQNTEAFF
-	TRBV19	CASSVAGGYQPQHF
-	TRBV12-3/TRBV12-4	CASSLTEGQFF
-	TRBV21-1	CASSKDGPSVGYTF
-	TRBV11-2	CASSKPSGANVLTF
TRBD1	TRBV7-8	CASSFREGANYGYTF
-	TRBV5-1	CASSLAPPTDTQYF
-	TRBV7-9	CASSPHPRDTYEQYF
-	TRBV7-8	CASKPGWGALETQYF
-	TRBV7-2	CASRDPGGPRRDTQYF
TRBD1	TRBV27	CASRRAGQGSTEAFF
TRBD1	TRBV2	CASSPRQGLNTGELFF
-	TRBV27	CASSLAAGSSYEQYF
-	TRBV10-2	CASSELGVVGFDQPQHF
TRBD2	TRBV7-2	CASSLGGGSPYEQYF
-	TRBV4-3	CASSQDTGAYNEQFF
-	TRBV25-1	CASSDMTVNQPQHF
TRBD2	TRBV11-3	CASSSTSGSYEQYF
-	TRBV7-2	CASSLEAASEAFF
TRBD2	TRBV25-1	CASVEAGGSGETQYF